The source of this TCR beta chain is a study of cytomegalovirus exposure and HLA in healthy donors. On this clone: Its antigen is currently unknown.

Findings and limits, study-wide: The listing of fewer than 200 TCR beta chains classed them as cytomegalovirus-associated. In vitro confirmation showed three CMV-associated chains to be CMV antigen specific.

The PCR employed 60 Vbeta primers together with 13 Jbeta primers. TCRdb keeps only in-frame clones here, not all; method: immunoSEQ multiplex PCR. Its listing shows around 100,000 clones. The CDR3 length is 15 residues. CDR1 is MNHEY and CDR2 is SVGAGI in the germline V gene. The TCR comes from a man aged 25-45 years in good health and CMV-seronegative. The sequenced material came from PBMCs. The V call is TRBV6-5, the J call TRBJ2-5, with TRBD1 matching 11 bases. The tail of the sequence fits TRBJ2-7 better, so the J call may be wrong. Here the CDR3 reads CASSPGTGGAYEQYF. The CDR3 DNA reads TGTGCCAGCAGTCCCGGGACAGGGGGAGCGTACGAGCAGTACTTC.